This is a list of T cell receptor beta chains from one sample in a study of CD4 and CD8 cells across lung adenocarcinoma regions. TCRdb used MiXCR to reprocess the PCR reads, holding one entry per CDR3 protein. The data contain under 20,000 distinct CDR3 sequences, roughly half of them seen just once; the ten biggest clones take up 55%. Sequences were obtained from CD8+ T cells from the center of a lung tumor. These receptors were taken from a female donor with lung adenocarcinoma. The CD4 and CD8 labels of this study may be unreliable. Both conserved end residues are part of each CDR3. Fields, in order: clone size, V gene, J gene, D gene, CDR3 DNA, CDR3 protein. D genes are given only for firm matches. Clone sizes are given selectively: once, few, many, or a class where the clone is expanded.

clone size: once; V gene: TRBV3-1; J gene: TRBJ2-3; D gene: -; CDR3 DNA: TGTGCCAGCAACCAGGGCGGATTCACAGATACGCAGTATTTT; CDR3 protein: CASNQGGFTDTQYF
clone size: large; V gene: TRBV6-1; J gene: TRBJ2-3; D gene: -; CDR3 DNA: TGTGCCAGCAGTGAAGGGAACTTCATTTCCACAGATACGCAGTATTTT; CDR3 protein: CASSEGNFISTDTQYF
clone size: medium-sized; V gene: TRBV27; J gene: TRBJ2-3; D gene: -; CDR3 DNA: TGTGCCAGCAGATACTCGGCGGCAACGGGAGTGACAGATACGCAGTATTTT; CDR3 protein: CASRYSAATGVTDTQYF
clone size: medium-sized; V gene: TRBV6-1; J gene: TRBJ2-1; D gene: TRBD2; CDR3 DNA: TGTGCCACCCGGAGCGGGAGGGATTACAATGAGCAGTTCTTC; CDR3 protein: CATRSGRDYNEQFF
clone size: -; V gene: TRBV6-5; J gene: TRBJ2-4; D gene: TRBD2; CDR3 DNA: TGTGCCAGCAGTTCACTTACGGGGGGGAGGTACAAAAATATTCAGTATTTC; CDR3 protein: CASSSLTGGRYKNIQYF
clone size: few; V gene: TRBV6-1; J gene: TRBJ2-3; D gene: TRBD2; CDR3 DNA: TGTGCCAGCAGTGAAGACACGGGAGGGGCGACAGATACGCAGTATTTT; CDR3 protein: CASSEDTGGATDTQYF
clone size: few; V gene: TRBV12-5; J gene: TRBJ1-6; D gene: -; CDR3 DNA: TGTGCTAGTGGTTTGGTACAGGGTTCACCCCTCCACTTT; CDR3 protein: CASGLVQGSPLHF
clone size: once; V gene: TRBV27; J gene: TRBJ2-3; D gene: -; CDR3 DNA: TGTGCCAGCGCGGGGTGGGGGGAAACTAGCACAGAGACGCAGTATTTT; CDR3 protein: CASAGWGETSTETQYF
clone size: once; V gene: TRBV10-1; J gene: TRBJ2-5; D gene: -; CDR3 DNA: TGCGCCAGCAGCCCGAACAGGGTCGGGGAGCAGTACTTC; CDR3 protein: CASSPNRVGEQYF
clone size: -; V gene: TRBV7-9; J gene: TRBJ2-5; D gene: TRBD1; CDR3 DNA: TGTGCCAGCAACCGGGACAGGGGGTCGGGGACCCAGTACTTC; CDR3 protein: CASNRDRGSGTQYF
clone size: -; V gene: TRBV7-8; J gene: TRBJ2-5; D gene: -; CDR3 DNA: -; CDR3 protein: CASRGVGGGAGDTQYF
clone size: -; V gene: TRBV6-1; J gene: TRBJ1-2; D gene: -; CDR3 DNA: TGTGCCAGCAGCGAAAGAGGGGCCTATGGCTACACCTTC; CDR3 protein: CASSERGAYGYTF
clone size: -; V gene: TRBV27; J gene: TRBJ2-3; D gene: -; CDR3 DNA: TGTGCCGGGGGTCTCTCGAGCCGTTACCAAGATACGCAGTATTTC; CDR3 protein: CAGGLSSRYQDTQYF
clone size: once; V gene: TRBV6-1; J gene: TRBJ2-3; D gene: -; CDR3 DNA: TGTGCCAGCAGTCCAGATCTAAGGGATACGCAGTATTTT; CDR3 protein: CASSPDLRDTQYF
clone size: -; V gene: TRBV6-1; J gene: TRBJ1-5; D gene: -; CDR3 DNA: TGTGCCAGCAGTGAGGAATTAAGCAATCAGCCCCAGCATTTT; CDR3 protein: CASSEELSNQPQHF
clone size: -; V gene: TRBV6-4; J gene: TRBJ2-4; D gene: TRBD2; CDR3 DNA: TGTGCCAGCAGTGACTCGGGGACTAGCGCCACAAACACGCAGTACTTC; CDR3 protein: CASSDSGTSATNTQYF
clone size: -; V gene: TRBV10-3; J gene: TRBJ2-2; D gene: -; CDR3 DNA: TGTGCCCTGGGCCACCAGGCTGTGAACACAGGTGCGCAGTTTTTT; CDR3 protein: CALGHQAVNTGAQFF
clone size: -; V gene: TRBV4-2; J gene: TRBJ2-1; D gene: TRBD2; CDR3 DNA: TGTGCCAGCAGCCAAAGGCGCCGGGGGGACCACCATGAGCAGTTCTTC; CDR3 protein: CASSQRRRGDHHEQFF
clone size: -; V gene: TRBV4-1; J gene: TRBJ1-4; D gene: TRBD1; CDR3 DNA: TGCGCCAGCAGCCAAGCGAGGGACCGGGACAGGCTTAATGAAAAACTGTTTTTT; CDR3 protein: CASSQARDRDRLNEKLFF
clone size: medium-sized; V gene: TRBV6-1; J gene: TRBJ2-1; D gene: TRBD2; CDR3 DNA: TGTGCCAGCAGTGATGGACTAGCGGGAGGCCCGCGCTCGTGGGAGCAGTTCTTC; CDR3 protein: CASSDGLAGGPRSWEQFF
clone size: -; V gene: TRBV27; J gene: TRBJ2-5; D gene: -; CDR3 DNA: TGTGCCAGCAGTTTCTCGGGTTTCACAGAGACGCAGTACTTT; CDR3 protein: CASSFSGFTETQYF
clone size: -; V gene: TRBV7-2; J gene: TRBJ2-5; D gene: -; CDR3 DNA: TGTGCCGGGGGGGTGGGGGGCCGTGACCCAGAGACGCAGTACTTC; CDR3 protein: CAGGVGGRDPETQYF
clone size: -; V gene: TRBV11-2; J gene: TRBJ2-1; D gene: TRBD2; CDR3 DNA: TGTGCCAGCAGCTTAGGCGGGGGGCCTTACAATGAGCAGTTCTTC; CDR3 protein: CASSLGGGPYNEQFF
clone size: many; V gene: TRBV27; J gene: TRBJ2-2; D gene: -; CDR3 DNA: TGTGCCAGCAGTTTTTGGGGGAACACCGGGGAGCTGTTTTTT; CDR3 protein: CASSFWGNTGELFF
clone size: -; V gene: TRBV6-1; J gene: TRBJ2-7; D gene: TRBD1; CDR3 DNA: TGTGCCAGCAGCCGGGACAGGGGGCTTTACGAGCAGTACTTC; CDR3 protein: CASSRDRGLYEQYF
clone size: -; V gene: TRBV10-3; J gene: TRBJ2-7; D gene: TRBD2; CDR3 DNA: TGTGCCATCAGTGAAACTAGCGGGTACTACGAGCAGTACTTC; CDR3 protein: CAISETSGYYEQYF
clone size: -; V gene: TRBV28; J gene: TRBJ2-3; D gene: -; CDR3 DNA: TGTGCCAGCAAGGACCTCGCATGGGCGGGTGCCGGGGCAGATACGCAGTATTTT; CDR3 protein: CASKDLAWAGAGADTQYF
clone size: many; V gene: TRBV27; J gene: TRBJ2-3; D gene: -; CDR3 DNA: TGTGCCAGCAGTTTACGCAGGGCCCGCACAGATACGCAGTATTTT; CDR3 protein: CASSLRRARTDTQYF
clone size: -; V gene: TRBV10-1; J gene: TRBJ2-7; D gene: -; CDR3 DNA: TGCGCCAGCCGGCGGAGAGGACTGTACGAGCAGTACTTC; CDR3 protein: CASRRRGLYEQYF
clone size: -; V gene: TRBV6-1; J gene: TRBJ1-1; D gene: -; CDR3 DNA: TGTGCCAGCAGCGTCCGGGGGCTCTTGAACACTGAAGCTTTCTTT; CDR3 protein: CASSVRGLLNTEAFF
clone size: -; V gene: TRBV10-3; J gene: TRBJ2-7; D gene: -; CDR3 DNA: TGTGCCACGGGAATAGGGGGCCTAGCGACAGATACGCAGTACTTC; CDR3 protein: CATGIGGLATDTQYF
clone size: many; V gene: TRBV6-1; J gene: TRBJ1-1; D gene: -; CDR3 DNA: TGTGCCAGCAGTAGGGATATGAACACTGAAGCTTTCTTT; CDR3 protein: CASSRDMNTEAFF
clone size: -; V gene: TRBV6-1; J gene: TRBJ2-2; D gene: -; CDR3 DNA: TGTGCCAGCAGCTTCATTCACACCGGGGAGCTGTTTTTT; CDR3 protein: CASSFIHTGELFF
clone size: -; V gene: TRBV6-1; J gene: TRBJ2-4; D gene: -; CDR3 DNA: TGTGCCAGCCGTGTCTCGGGGGTGGGGGCCACAAATATTCAGTACTTC; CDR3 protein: CASRVSGVGATNIQYF
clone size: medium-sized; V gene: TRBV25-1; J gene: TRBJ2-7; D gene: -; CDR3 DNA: TGTGCCAGCAGTGTTAGCTCCTACGAGCAGTACTTC; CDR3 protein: CASSVSSYEQYF
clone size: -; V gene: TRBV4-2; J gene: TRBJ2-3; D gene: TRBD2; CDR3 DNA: TGTGCCAGCAGCCGGCTAGCGGGGGTCACCACAGATACGCAGTATTTT; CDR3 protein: CASSRLAGVTTDTQYF
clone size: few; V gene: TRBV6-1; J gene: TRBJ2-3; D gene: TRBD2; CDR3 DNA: TGTGCCAGCAGAAGAAGGACTAGCGGGAGACCCGATACGCAGTATTTT; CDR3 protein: CASRRRTSGRPDTQYF
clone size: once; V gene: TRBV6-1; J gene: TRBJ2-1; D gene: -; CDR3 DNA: TGTGCCAGCAGTGAGAACCCTGGTAGCAGCTACAATGAGCAGTTCTTC; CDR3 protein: CASSENPGSSYNEQFF
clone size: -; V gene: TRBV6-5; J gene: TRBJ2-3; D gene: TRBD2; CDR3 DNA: TGTGCCAGCAGTTACCCCTGGCTAGCGGGAGTGAGCACAGATACGCAGTATTTT; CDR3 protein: CASSYPWLAGVSTDTQYF
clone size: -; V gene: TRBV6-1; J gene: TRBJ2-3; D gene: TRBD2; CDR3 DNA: TGTGCGGGCAGCGGGGGCCGCGACACAGATACGCAGTATTTT; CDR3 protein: CAGSGGRDTDTQYF
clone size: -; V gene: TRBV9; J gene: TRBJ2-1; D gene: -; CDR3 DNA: TGTGCCAGCAGCGGGAGGGACGGTGCCTACAATGAGCAGTTCTTC; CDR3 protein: CASSGRDGAYNEQFF
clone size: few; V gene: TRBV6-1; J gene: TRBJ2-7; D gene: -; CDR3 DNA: TGTGCCAGCAGTGAACAGCAGGGCGGGACCTACGAGCAGTACTTC; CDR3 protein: CASSEQQGGTYEQYF
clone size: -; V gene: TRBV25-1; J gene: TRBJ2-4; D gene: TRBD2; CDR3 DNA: TGTGCCTGCCGCGACTCGCTAGCGGGGGGCAAAGATACTCAGTACTTT; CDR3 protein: CACRDSLAGGKDTQYF
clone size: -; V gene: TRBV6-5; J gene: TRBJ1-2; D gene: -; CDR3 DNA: -; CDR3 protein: CASSSSAGNYGYTF
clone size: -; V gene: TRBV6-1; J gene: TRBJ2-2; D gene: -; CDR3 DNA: TGTGCCAGGGGTACACGGGCGGTGGGCACAGGGACGCTGTTTTTT; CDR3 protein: CARGTRAVGTGTLFF
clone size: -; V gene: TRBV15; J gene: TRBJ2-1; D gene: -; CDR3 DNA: TGTGCCACCAGCAGAGCCGACAATGAGCAGTTCTTC; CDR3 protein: CATSRADNEQFF
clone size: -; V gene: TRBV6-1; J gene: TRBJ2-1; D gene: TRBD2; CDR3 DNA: TGTGCCAGCTCATGGGCTAGCGGGAGCCCCCATGAGCAGTTCTTC; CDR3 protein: CASSWASGSPHEQFF
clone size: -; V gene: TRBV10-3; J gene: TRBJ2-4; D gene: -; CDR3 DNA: TGTGCGGGCCTCGGGGTACGAGCCAAAAACACCCAGTACTTC; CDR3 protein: CAGLGVRAKNTQYF
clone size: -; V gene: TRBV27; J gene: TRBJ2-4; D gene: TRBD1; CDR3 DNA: TGTGGCAGCAGGGGGCTGTGGGCCAAAAACATTCAGTACTTC; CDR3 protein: CGSRGLWAKNIQYF
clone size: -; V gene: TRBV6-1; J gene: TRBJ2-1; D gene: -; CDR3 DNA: TGTGCCAGTCTTGGGGACGGGGCCAATGAGCAGTTCTTC; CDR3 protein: CASLGDGANEQFF
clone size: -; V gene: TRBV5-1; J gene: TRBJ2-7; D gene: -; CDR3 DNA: TGCGCCAGCAGCGCTACTCGGGACAACGGGCGCGAGCAGTACTTC; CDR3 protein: CASSATRDNGREQYF
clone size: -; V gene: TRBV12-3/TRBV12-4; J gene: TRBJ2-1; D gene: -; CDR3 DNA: TGTGCCAGCAGTCTAGGGGTCAGCCACGACAATGAGCAGTTCTTC; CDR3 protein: CASSLGVSHDNEQFF